These 2 T cell receptor beta chains came from one sample sequenced in a study of OX40 agonist ivuxolimab in advanced cancers. Here immunoSEQ multiplex PCR was the method, and the copy in TCRdb shows in-frame clones only, minus some. This table holds tens of thousands of clones, approximately 80% found once. Here the sequenced sample was CD4+ or CD8+ T cells sorted from blood, taken in a trial of the OX40 agonist ivuxolimab. These receptors came from an adult with an advanced solid tumor such as melanoma, head and neck, liver or kidney cancer.

The J gene is TRBJ2-1, the V gene TRBV30; D gene uncertain. Germline V lookup: CDR1 GTSNPN, CDR2 SVGIG (reference sequence). The ends were cut back, 3 bases at V and 10 bases at J, with 10 bases in the middle. This CDR3 region has 11 residues. CDR3 protein: CAWSPRWEQFF. The CDR3 DNA follows: TGTGCCTGGAGCCCCCGGTGGGAGCAGTTCTTC.

The rearrangement joins TRBV6-6 to TRBJ2-7, with 9 positions matching TRBD1. This CDR3 is built from 13 residues. Trimming removed 4 bases from V and 4 bases from J; junction bases left unmatched: 2. The germline V gene encodes CDR1 MNHNY and CDR2 SVGAGI (reference sequence). This chain's CDR3 is CASSSDRGYEQYF. In DNA, the CDR3 is TGTGCCAGCAGTTCGGACAGGGGTTACGAGCAGTACTTC.